This entry describes one TCR beta chain. The source of the sample is a study of blood T cell repertoires in COVID-19. Study information: T cells, B-cell-depleted T cells, or PBMCs supplied cDNA or gDNA.

Profiling relied on immunoSEQ multiplex PCR, and the TCRdb table lists in-frame clones only, not all of them. The sample gives about 220,000 clones, about four fifths of which show up once; less than 7% is in the top ten. Germline-derived CDR1 and CDR2 are MDHEN and SYDVKM. Deletions cut 3 bases from V and 2 bases from J, with 10 bases between. The CDR3 extends over 14 amino acids. The study recruited people aged roughly 18 to 100 years across around 24 US areas. Sequencing was carried out using PBMCs or T cells enriched from blood (not recorded which). V gene TRBV28 combines with J gene TRBJ1-1; D is ambiguous. The clonotype originates from a middle-aged woman who had recovered from COVID-19. Here the CDR3 reads CASSFGGSNTEAFF. The CDR3 bases are TGTGCCAGCAGTTTCGGAGGGTCTAACACTGAAGCTTTCTTT.